Listed below are T cell receptor beta chains from one sample, sequenced in a study of blood T cell repertoires in COVID-19. Clones were sequenced by immunoSEQ multiplex PCR, and TCRdb holds only the in-frame ones, with some missing. The sample includes about 150,000 clones, roughly 71% seen only once; the top ten take approximately 3.7%. Sequencing was done on a sample of peripheral blood. The receptor source for this set is a woman older than 75 with acute or convalescent COVID-19. Each CDR3 is given without its conserved first and last residue. The D gene is left open where the match is weak.

j_call | d_call | v_call | cdr3_aa
TRBJ1-3 | - | TRBV19 | ASSDRRSGNTIY
TRBJ2-1 | TRBD1 | TRBV6-2/TRBV6-3 | ASSTRDRAYNEQF
TRBJ1-3 | - | TRBV9 | ASSAAGQSGNTIY
TRBJ2-5 | - | TRBV3-1/TRBV3-2 | ASSQGGGGRVTQY
TRBJ2-3 | - | TRBV7-2 | ASSSARGTDTQY
TRBJ2-2 | - | TRBV30 | AWSVPGPNTGELF
TRBJ2-7 | - | TRBV2 | ASSDPKGEGFYEQY
TRBJ2-1 | TRBD2 | TRBV5-1 | ASSLDSSGSLEQF
TRBJ2-1 | - | TRBV18 | ASSPAGKETYNEQF
TRBJ1-6 | - | TRBV12-5 | ASGSWDTPNNSPLH
TRBJ1-5 | - | TRBV7-3 | ASSLAVGQPQH
TRBJ1-3 | - | TRBV7-9 | ASSLNRVGNTIY
TRBJ1-2 | - | TRBV6-1 | ASSEWAGDYYGYT
TRBJ1-6 | - | TRBV21-1 | ASSNGHPLRALH
TRBJ2-1 | - | TRBV10-3 | AISDQWSGGPLDEQF
TRBJ2-3 | TRBD2 | TRBV19 | ASSTPGTSGGTDTQY
TRBJ2-1 | TRBD2 | TRBV14 | ASSARVGLAGWSSYNEQF
TRBJ1-3 | - | TRBV19 | ASTAVISGNTIY
TRBJ1-3 | - | TRBV30 | AWRAGPGGGNTIY
TRBJ2-1 | TRBD2 | TRBV7-2 | ASSPLADYNEQF
TRBJ2-4 | TRBD1 | TRBV27 | ASRGQGENIQY
TRBJ1-1 | TRBD1 | TRBV6-5 | ASSTDRGNTEAF
TRBJ1-2 | - | TRBV18 | ASSPGGGYT
TRBJ1-6 | - | TRBV4-3 | ASSHGLDRNSPLH
TRBJ1-1 | - | TRBV12-3/TRBV12-4 | ASSLLRGEAF
TRBJ1-1 | TRBD1 | TRBV6-5 | ASSRGQGPSEAF
TRBJ1-5 | - | TRBV19 | ASSLQGGNQPQH
TRBJ2-1 | TRBD2 | TRBV7-9 | ASSLIWTSGGVDNEQF
TRBJ2-7 | - | TRBV5-6 | ASSLDRGMEQY
TRBJ2-5 | - | TRBV4-2 | ASSQERTIETQY
TRBJ1-1 | TRBD1 | TRBV7-3 | ASSPQTGEAF
TRBJ2-2 | - | TRBV4-1 | ASSQGERSTGELF
TRBJ1-4 | - | TRBV21-1 | ASSKRVGDNEKLF
TRBJ2-7 | TRBD1 | TRBV20-1 | SATTGVGAH
TRBJ1-2 | - | TRBV27 | ASSFSGGERGYT
TRBJ2-5 | - | TRBV18 | ASSPLDTQETQY
TRBJ2-5 | - | TRBV18 | ASSPDRQETQY
TRBJ2-3 | - | TRBV19 | ASLGTPGTDTQY
TRBJ1-3 | - | TRBV7-2 | ASSSSPTGTGNTIY
TRBJ2-5 | - | TRBV7-2 | ASSLDHGGQETQY
TRBJ2-7 | - | TRBV6-5 | ASSSGQRNEQY
TRBJ2-1 | TRBD2 | TRBV6-6 | ASSASGRGYEQF
TRBJ2-2 | - | TRBV2 | ASNSDLQGGELF
TRBJ2-1 | TRBD2 | TRBV5-4 | ASSWTSGRAYNEQF
TRBJ1-2 | TRBD1 | TRBV5-1 | ASSPDRGGYGYT
TRBJ1-2 | TRBD1 | TRBV7-2 | ASSPWTGGDYGYT
TRBJ1-3 | - | TRBV3-1/TRBV3-2 | ASSPGSSGNTIY
TRBJ2-2 | TRBD1 | TRBV4-3 | ASSQEQGKAGELF
TRBJ2-3 | TRBD1 | TRBV11-3 | ASSPGQGSDTQY
TRBJ1-5 | - | TRBV25-1 | ASGGAFNQPQH
TRBJ1-3 | TRBD1 | TRBV5-1 | ASSLTDRVSGNTIY
TRBJ1-5 | - | TRBV6-2/TRBV6-3 | ASSYPYGDSNQPQH
TRBJ2-7 | TRBD2 | TRBV6-5 | ASTYLAAGGEQY
TRBJ1-4 | - | TRBV5-1 | ASSSQQGSNEKLF
TRBJ2-5 | - | TRBV25-1 | ASSGSGETQY